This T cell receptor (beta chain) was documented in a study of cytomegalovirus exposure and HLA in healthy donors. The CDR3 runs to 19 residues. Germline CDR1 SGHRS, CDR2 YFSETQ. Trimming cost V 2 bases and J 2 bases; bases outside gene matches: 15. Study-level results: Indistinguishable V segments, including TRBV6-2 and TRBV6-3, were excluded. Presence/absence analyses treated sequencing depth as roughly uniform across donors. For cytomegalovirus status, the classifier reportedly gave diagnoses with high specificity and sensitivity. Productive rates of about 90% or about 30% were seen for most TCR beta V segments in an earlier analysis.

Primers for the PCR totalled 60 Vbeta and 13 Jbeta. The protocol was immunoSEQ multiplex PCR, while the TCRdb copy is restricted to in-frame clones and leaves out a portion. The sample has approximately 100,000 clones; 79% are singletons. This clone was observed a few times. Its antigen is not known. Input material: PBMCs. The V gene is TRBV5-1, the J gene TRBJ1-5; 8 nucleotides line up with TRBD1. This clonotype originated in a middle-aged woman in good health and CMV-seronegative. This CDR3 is CASSFPTSRQGQGNQPQHF. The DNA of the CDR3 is TGCGCCAGCAGCTTCCCAACTTCCCGACAGGGGCAAGGCAATCAGCCCCAGCATTTT.